These 12 T cell receptor beta chains were all obtained from the same sample, sequenced in a study of blood T cells in healthy people across ages. Primers used in a second PCR of about 7 to 12 cycles were a sample-barcoded 5' primer and a J-beta primer mix. TCRdb itself ran the 5' RACE reads through MiXCR, one entry per CDR3 protein. Of around 1.5 million distinct CDR3 sequences listed, around 59% are singletons. The specimen was blood. The receptors come from a man between 18 and 29 years old in good health.

A few counts support this clonotype. This chain connects TRBV7-6 to TRBJ2-7; 8 bases are a match to TRBD1. After removal of 4 bases from V and 7 bases from J, the junction contained 12 bases not matched to a gene. There are 15 residues in the CDR3. Germline values: CDR1 SGHVS, CDR2 FNYEAQ. The CDR3 reads CASSSIGQGANEQYF. The DNA of the CDR3 is TGTGCCAGCAGCTCCATAGGGCAGGGGGCGAATGAGCAGTACTTC.

Written as DNA, the CDR3 is TGTGCCAGCAACCTCGTCTTAGGGGTGGAGCTGTTTTTT. Translating gives CASNLVLGVELFF. The rearrangement uses TRBV11-2 and TRBJ2-2, with a tentative D call TRBD1 (5 bases). The CDR3 consists of 13 residues. Trimming shortened V by 7 bases and J by 10 bases, and 16 bases separated the two germline ends. CDR1 and CDR2 (germline): SGHAT, FQNNGV.

The V and J genes are TRBV5-6 and TRBJ2-1; no reliable D call. CDR3 size: 16 residues. With 1 base removed from V and 4 bases from J, the gap between germline ends came to 15 bases. From germline, CDR1 is SGHDT and CDR2 YYEEEE. The CDR3 reads CASSLSPTEMYNEQFF. The CDR3 region has the DNA TGTGCCAGCAGCTTGTCGCCGACGGAGATGTACAATGAGCAGTTCTTC.

The chain recombines TRBV12-3 or TRBV12-4 with TRBJ2-5; 8 bases agree with TRBD1. V was clipped by 5 bases and J by 2 bases; unmatched bases: 7. This CDR3 is 15 amino acids long. CDR3: CASSPSTGGQETQYF. CDR3 nucleotide sequence: TGTGCCAGCAGTCCCTCCACAGGGGGACAAGAGACCCAGTACTTC.

This chain connects TRBV9 to TRBJ2-5; D might be TRBD2 (7 bases). The CDR3 extends over 16 amino acids. CDR1 and CDR2 from the germline V gene are SGDLS and YYNGEE. Between the trimmed V and J ends, which lost 1 base and 4 bases, there was a span of 17 bases. Here the CDR3 reads CASSVSRTGGAETQYF. The CDR3 DNA is TGTGCCAGCAGCGTAAGCAGGACGGGGGGCGCAGAGACCCAGTACTTC.

This sequence joins TRBV10-3 and TRBJ1-1, with 9 bases fitting TRBD1. The CDR3 has 15 residues. The trim removed 3 bases at V and 5 bases at J, leaving 7 bases unmatched. CDR1 ENHRY and CDR2 SYGVKD come from the germline V gene. CDR3 nucleotide sequence: TGTGCCATCAGTGAAACAGGGGGCGTGTTAACTGAAGCTTTCTTT. Translating it yields CAISETGGVLTEAFF.

This clonotype was observed a single time. A read error may produce the germline difference seen at one junction end. The CDR3 nucleotides read TGTGCCAGCAGCCATCACAGCCTTTCTGGGGCCAACGTCCCGACTTTC. It yields the protein CASSHHSLSGANVPTF. The chain combines TRBV14 with TRBJ2-6, with D possibly matching TRBD1 (5 bases). The germline CDR1 and CDR2 sequences are SGHDN and FVKESK. This CDR3 spans 16 amino acids.

This clonotype was counted once. V is TRBV6-5 and J is TRBJ2-1; no reliable D call. The end of the DNA aligns better with TRBJ2-7, so the J call may be wrong. The CDR3 consists of 18 residues. Germline V gives CDR1 MNHEY, CDR2 SVGAGI. The CDR3 region is CASSYSMGGFYSYNEQYF. CDR3 bases: TGTGCCAGCAGTTACTCGATGGGCGGATTTTACTCCTACAATGAGCAGTACTTC.

The chain links TRBV20-1 to TRBJ1-1; no firm D call. Trimming shortened V by 4 bases and J by 1 base, and 4 bases separated the two germline ends. The CDR3 length is 11 residues. Germline CDR1 and CDR2: DFQATT and SNEGSKA (reference sequence). CDR3 nucleotide sequence: TGCAGTGCTAACGAGAACACTGAAGCTTTCTTT. Amino acids: CSANENTEAFF.

The chain joins TRBV28 to TRBJ1-2; D is possibly TRBD1 (5 bases). Germline V gene sequence: CDR1 MDHEN, CDR2 SYDVKM. The ends were cut back, 3 bases at V and 4 bases at J, with 9 bases in the middle. The CDR3 contains 13 residues. In DNA form, the CDR3 reads TGTGCCAGCAGTTTCGGACACCCCTATGGCTACACCTTC. This gives the protein CASSFGHPYGYTF.

The CDR3 reads CAQEGGQGGTEAFF. For the CDR3, the DNA is TGTGCTCAGGAAGGAGGACAGGGTGGGACTGAAGCTTTCTTT. The V and J genes are TRBV12-5 and TRBJ1-1, with 8 bases fitting TRBD1. Germline-derived CDR1 and CDR2 are LGHNT and FRNRAP. This CDR3 is 14 amino acids long. With V trimmed by 11 bases and J by 5 bases, 13 bases remained unmatched.

This chain links TRBV4-1 with TRBJ1-2; 7 bases are shared with TRBD1. The V gene end was trimmed by 1 base and the J gene end by 2 bases; junction bases not matched to a gene: 4. This CDR3 has 15 residues. CDR1 is MGHRA and CDR2 is YSYEKL in the germline V gene. As DNA, the CDR3 is TGCGCCAGCAGCCAAGGAACGACAGGGAACTATGGCTACACCTTC. This encodes CASSQGTTGNYGYTF.